This TCR beta chain was recovered during a study of T-cell reconstitution after alpha-beta-depleted transplantation in children (dated by TCRdb to 2016 to 2017). In the study overall: The study quantitatively tracked T-cell immune reconstitution after TCRalphabeta/CD19-depleted allogeneic hematopoietic cell transplantation in children using TCR repertoire profiling.

Here V drops 1 base and J drops 1 base, and the junction holds 6 bases not matched to any gene. CDR3 length: 15 amino acids, cysteine to phenylalanine. Only CDR3 DNA is held: 45 bases, read in frame from base 1. The germline V gene (reference sequence) sets CDR1 to DFQATT and CDR2 to SNEGSKA. Library method: PCR. For sequencing, an Illumina HiSeq 2500 was employed. TCR library preparation used molecular barcoding, with unique molecular identifiers applied to normalize quantification of the TCRbeta repertoire. The public reads were reprocessed in TCRdb via fastp at Q25 and MiXCR, keeping in-frame beta chains. Here each entry gathers all rows of one CDR3 protein and keeps the most common genes and DNA. In this sample the table shows approximately 590,000 distinct CDR3 sequences, over 9.5% of which occur a single time. The ten largest clones take up roughly 4% of the sample. The sample holds a few counts of this clonotype. What this receptor recognizes is not known. Per-base quality was not reported, and no clone a single base away is much larger than it.

The specimen comprised PBMCs from the stem cell graft donor, sampled from the stem cell graft. This clonotype was sampled from a human donor who donated a stem cell graft to a child with acute myeloid leukemia. The rearranged chain carries TRBV20-1 and TRBJ2-5, and TRBD1 aligns with 7 junction nucleotides. The CDR3 region has the sequence CSARVPDRAQETQYF. In nucleotide form, the sequence is TGCAGTGCTAGAGTTCCCGACAGGGCCCAAGAGACCCAGTACTTC.